The 3 T cell receptor beta chains given below trace back to one sample, sequenced in a study of CD8 T cells in ankylosing spondylitis. TCRdb ran MiXCR on the 5' RACE reads and lists one entry per CDR3 protein. Among approximately 240,000 distinct CDR3 sequences listed, 8% to 11% were seen once. Sequenced: blood, either unsorted or a sorted T cell fraction (not recorded which). The receptors were sampled from a male donor with ankylosing spondylitis or in good health (not recorded which).

This clonotype was observed many times. The chain recombines TRBV21-1 with TRBJ2-2. TRBV21-1 has pseudogene status. CDR3 length: 15 residues. CDR3 sequence: CASSTPGRDTGELFF. In DNA, the CDR3 is TGTGCCAGCAGCACCCCCGGTCGGGACACCGGGGAGCTGTTTTTT.

This clonotype was recorded at least ten times. V is TRBV29-1 and J is TRBJ2-7, with D perhaps matching TRBD2 (5 bases). Germline values: CDR1 SQVTM, CDR2 ANQGSEA. V was clipped by 4 bases and J by 5 bases, with 12 bases between them. This CDR3 contains 12 residues. In nucleotides, the CDR3 is TGCAGCGTTGGCGGGTATGGGAACGAGCAGTACTTC. Its translation: CSVGGYGNEQYF.

This clonotype has at least ten counts. The V and J genes are TRBV7-9 and TRBJ2-3, with D uncertain. Germline lookup yields CDR1 SEHNR and CDR2 FQNEAQ (reference sequence). V dropped 1 base and J dropped 4 bases, with 9 bases sitting between them. This CDR3 contains 14 residues. CDR3 in DNA: TGTGCCAGCAGCTTAGGCGGCCCCCCAGATACGCAGTATTTT. This codes for CASSLGGPPDTQYF.